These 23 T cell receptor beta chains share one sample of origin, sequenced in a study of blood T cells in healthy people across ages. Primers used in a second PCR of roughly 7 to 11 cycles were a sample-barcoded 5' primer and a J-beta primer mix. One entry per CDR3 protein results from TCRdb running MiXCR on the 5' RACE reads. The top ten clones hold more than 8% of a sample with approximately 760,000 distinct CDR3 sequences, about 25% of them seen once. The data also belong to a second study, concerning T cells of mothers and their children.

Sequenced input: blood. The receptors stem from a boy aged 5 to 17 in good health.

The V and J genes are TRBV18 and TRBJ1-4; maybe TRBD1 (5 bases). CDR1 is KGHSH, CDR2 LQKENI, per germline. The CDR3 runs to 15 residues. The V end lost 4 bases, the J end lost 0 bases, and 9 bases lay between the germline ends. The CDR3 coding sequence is TGTGCCAGCTCACGGCAGGGAGCAACTAATGAAAAACTGTTTTTT. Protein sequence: CASSRQGATNEKLFF.

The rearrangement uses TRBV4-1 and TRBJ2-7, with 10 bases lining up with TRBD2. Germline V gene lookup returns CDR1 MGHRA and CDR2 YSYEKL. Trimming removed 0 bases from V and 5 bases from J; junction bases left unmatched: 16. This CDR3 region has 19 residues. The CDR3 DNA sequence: TGCGCCAGCAGCCAAGATGTCCCACTAGCGGGATTCACTCGAGACGAGCAGTACTTC. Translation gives CASSQDVPLAGFTRDEQYF.

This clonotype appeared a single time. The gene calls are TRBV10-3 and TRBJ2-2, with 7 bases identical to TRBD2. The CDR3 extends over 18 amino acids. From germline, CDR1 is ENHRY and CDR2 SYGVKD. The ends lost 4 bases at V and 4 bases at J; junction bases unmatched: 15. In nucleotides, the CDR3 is TGTGCCATCAGTGTACTAGCGATGGCCTTGGGGGGCACCGGGGAGCTGTTTTTT. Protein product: CAISVLAMALGGTGELFF.

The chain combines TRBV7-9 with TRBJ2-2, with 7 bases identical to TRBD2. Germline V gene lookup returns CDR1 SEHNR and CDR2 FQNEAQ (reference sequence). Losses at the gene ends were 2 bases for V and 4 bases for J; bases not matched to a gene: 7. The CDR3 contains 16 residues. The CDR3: CASSLRRERVTGELFF. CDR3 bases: TGTGCCAGCAGCTTACGGCGGGAGCGAGTCACCGGGGAGCTGTTTTTT. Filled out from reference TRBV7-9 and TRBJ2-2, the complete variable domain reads DTGVSQNPRHKITKRGQNVTFRCDPISEHNRLYWYRQTLGQGPEFLTYFQNEAQLEKSRLLSDRFSAERPKGSFSTLEIQRTEQGDSAMYLCASSLRRERVTGELFFGEGSRLTVL.

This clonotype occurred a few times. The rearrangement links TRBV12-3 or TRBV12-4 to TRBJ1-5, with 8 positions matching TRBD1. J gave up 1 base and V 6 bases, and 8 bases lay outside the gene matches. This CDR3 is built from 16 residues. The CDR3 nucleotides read TGTGCCAGCAGGAGTACAGGGGGTATGAGCAATCAGCCCCAGCATTTT. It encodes CASRSTGGMSNQPQHF.

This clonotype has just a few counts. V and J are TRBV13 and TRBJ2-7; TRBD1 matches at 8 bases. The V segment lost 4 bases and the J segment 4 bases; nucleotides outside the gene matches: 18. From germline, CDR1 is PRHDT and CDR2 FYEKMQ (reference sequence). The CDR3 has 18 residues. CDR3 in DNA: TGTGCCAGCAGCTCCGCGATTCGGACAGGGACCGCGGGGTACGAGCAGTACTTC. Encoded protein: CASSSAIRTGTAGYEQYF.

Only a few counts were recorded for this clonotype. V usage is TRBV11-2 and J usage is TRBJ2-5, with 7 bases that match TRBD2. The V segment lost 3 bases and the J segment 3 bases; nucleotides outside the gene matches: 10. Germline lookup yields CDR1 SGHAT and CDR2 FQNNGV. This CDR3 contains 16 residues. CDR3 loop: CASSFPTPGREETQYF. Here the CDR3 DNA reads TGTGCCAGCAGCTTCCCTACCCCAGGGAGGGAAGAGACCCAGTACTTC.

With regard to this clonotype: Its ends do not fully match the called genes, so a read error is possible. CDR3 loop: CASSTGQNEKLLF. The CDR3 DNA reads TGTGCCAGCAGTACGGGACAAAATGAAAAACTGCTTTTT. The genes are TRBV6-6 and TRBJ1-4; a possible D gene is TRBD1 (6 bases). CDR3 length equals 13 residues. Germline V CDR1 and CDR2: MNHNY, SVGAGI (reference sequence).

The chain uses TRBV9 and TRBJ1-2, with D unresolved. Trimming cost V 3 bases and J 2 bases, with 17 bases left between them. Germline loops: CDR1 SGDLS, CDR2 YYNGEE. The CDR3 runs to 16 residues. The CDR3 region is CASSGNLPSGNYGYTF. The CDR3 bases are TGTGCCAGCAGCGGTAATCTACCCTCTGGGAACTATGGCTACACCTTC.

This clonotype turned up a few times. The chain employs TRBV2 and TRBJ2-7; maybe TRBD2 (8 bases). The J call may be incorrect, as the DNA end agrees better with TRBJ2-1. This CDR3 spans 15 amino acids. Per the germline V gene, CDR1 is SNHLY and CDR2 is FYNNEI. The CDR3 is CASSETGLGGHEQFF. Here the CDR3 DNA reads TGTGCCAGCAGTGAGACGGGACTAGGGGGCCATGAGCAGTTCTTC.

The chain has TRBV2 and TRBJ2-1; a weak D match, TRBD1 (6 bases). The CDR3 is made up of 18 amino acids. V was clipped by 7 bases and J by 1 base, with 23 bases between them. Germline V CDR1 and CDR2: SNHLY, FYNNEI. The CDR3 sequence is CASTTVRTGTKSYNEQFF. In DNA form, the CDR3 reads TGTGCCAGCACCACAGTGCGGACCGGGACAAAGTCCTACAATGAGCAGTTCTTC.

CDR3 protein: CASSPDKGAKNIQYF. The CDR3 region has the DNA TGTGCCAGCAGTCCGGACAAGGGGGCCAAAAACATTCAGTACTTC. The chain has TRBV6-5 and TRBJ2-4, with a weak D call TRBD1 (5 bases). CDR1 is MNHEY, CDR2 SVGAGI, per germline. The CDR3 is made up of 15 amino acids. Trimming removed 5 bases from V and 1 base from J, with 12 bases in between.

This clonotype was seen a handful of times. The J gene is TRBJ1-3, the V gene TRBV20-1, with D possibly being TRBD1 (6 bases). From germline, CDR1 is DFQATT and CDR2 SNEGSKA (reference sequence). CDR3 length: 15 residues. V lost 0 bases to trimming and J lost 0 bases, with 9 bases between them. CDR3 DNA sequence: TGCAGTGCTAGAGACCCAGGGGCCTCTGGAAACACCATATATTTT. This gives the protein CSARDPGASGNTIYF.

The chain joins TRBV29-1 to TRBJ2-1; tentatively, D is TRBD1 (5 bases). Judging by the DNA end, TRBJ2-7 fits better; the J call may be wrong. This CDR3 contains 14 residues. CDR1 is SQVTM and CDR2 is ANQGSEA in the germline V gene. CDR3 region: CSVEASGSELEQYF. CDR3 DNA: TGCAGCGTTGAAGCGTCAGGGTCAGAATTAGAGCAGTACTTC.

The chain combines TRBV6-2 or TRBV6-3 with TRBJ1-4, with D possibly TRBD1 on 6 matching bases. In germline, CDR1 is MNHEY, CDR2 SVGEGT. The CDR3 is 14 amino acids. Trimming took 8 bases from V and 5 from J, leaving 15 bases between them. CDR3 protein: CASADGQRNEKLFF. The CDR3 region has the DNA TGTGCCAGCGCCGATGGACAGAGGAATGAAAAACTGTTTTTT.

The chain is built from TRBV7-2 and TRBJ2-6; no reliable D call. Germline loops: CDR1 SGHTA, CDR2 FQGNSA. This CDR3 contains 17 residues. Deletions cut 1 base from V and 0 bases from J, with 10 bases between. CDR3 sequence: CASSLGGPSSGANVLTF. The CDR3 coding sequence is TGTGCCAGCAGCTTAGGAGGACCCAGCTCTGGGGCCAACGTCCTGACTTTC.

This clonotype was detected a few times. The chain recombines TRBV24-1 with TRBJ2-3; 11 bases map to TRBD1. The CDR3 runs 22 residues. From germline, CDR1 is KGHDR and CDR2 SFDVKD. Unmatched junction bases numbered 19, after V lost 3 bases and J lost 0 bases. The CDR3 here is CATSDRQPGQGAIAGSTDTQYF. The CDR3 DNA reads TGTGCCACCAGTGATCGCCAACCAGGACAGGGGGCGATAGCGGGGAGCACAGATACGCAGTATTTT.

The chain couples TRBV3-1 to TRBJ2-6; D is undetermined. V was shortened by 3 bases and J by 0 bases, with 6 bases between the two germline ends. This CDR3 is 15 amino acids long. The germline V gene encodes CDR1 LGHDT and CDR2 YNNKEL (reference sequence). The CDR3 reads CASSHVRSGANVLTF. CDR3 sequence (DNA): TGTGCCAGCAGCCATGTTCGCTCTGGGGCCAACGTCCTGACTTTC.

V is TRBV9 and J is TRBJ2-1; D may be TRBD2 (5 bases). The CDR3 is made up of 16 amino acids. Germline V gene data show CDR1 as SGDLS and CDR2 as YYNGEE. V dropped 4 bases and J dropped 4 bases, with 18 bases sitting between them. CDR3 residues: CASSQAASRGYNEQFF. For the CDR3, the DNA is TGTGCCAGCAGCCAGGCAGCTAGCCGTGGGTACAATGAGCAGTTCTTC.

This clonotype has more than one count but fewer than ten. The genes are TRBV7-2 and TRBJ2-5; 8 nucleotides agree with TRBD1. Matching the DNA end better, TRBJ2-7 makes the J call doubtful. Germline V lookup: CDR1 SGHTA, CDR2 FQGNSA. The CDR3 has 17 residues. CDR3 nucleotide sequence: TGTGCCAGCAGCCACTATCCGACAGGGGCCCTCTCCTACGAGCAGTACTTC. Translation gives CASSHYPTGALSYEQYF.

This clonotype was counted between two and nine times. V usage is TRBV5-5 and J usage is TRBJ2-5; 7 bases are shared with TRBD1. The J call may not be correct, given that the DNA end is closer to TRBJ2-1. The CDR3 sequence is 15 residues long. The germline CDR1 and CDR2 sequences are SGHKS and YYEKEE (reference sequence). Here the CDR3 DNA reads TGTGCCAGCAGCTTGGACAGGGGACCTGGCTATGAGCAGTTCTTC. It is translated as CASSLDRGPGYEQFF.

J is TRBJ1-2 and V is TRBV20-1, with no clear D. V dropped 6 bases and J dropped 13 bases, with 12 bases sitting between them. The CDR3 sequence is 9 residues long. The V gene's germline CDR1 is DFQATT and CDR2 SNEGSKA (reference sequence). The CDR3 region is CSAEGLPTF. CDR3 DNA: TGCAGTGCGGAGGGATTACCCACCTTC.

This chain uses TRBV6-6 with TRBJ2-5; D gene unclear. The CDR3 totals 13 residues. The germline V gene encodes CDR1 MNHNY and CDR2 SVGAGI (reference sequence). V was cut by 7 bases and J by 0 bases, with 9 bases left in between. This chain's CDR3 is CASTSHYQETQYF. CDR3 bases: TGTGCCAGCACCTCCCATTACCAAGAGACCCAGTACTTC.